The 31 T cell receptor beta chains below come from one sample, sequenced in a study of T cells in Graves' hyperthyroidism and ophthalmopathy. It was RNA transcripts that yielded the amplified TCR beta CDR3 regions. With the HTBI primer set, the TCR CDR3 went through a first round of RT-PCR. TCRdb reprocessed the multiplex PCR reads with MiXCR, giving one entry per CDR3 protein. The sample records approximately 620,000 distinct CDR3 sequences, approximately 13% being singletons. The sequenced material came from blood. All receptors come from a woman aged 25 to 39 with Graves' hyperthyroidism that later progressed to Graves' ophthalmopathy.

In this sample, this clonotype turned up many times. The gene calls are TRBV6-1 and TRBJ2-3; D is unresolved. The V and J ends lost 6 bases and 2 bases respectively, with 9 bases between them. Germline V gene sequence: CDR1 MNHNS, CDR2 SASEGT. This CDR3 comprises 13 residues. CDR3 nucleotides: TGTGCCAGCAGATACACTGTCACAGATACGCAGTATTTT. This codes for CASRYTVTDTQYF.

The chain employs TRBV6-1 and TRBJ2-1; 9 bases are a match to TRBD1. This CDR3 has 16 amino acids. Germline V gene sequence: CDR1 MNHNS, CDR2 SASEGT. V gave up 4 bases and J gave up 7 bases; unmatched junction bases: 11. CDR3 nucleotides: TGTGCCAGCAGTGCACAGGGGGCGAAGGGGACAAATGAGCAGTTCTTC. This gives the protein CASSAQGAKGTNEQFF.

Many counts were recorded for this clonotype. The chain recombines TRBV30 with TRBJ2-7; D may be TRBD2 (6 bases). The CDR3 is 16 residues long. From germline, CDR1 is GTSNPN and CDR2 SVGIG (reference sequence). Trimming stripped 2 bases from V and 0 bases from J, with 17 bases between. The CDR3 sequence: CAWSFPGLTISYEQYF. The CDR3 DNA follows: TGTGCCTGGAGTTTCCCGGGACTTACGATCTCCTACGAGCAGTACTTC. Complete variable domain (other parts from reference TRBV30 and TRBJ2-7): SQTIHQWPATLVQPVGSPLSLECTVEGTSNPNLYWYRQAAGRGLQLLFYSVGIGQISSEVPQNLSASRPQDRQFILSSKKLLLSDSGFYLCAWSFPGLTISYEQYFGPGTRLTVT.

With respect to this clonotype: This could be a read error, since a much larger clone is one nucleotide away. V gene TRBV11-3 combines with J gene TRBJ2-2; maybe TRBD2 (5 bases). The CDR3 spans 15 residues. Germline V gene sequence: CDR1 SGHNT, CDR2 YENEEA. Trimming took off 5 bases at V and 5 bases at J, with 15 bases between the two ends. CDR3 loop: CASSPDYERTGELFF. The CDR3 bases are TGTGCCAGCAGCCCCGACTATGAGAGAACCGGGGAGCTGTTTTTT.

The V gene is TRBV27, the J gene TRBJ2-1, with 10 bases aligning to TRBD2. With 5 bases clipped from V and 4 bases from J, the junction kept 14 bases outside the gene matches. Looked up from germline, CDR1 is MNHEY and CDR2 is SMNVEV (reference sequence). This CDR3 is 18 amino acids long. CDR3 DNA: TGTGCCAGCAGTCCCCTCTACCTAGCGGGAGAGCCTTACAATGAGCAGTTCTTC. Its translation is CASSPLYLAGEPYNEQFF.

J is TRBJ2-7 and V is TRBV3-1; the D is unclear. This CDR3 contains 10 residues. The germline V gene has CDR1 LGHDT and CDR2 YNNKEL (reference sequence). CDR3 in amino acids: CATESYEQYF. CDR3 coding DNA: TGTGCTACCGAGAGCTACGAGCAGTACTTC.

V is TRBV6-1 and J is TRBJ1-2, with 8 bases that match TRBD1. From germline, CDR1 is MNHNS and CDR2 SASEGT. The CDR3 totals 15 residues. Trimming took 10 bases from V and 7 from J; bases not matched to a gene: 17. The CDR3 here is CATITGGRGHSGYTF. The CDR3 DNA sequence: TGTGCCACCATCACGGGGGGCAGGGGGCATAGTGGCTACACCTTC.

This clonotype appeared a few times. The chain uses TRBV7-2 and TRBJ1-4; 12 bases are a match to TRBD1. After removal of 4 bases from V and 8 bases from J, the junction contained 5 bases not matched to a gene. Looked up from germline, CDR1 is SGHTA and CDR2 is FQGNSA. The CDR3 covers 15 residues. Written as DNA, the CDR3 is TGTGCCAGCAGCTCCGAGGGGACAGGGGGCGAAAAACTGTTTTTT. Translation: CASSSEGTGGEKLFF. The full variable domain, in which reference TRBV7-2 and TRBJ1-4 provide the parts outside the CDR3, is GAGVSQSPSNKVTEKGKDVELRCDPISGHTALYWYRQSLGQGLEFLIYFQGNSAPDKSGLPSDRFSAERTGGSVSTLTIQRTQQEDSAVYLCASSSEGTGGEKLFFGSGTQLSVL.

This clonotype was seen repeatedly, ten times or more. For the CDR3, the DNA is TGTGCCAGCAGCTTAGTGTCAGGGGCGGATGGCTACACCTTC. It yields the protein CASSLVSGADGYTF. The chain employs TRBV11-2 and TRBJ1-2; weak D call: TRBD1 (6 bases). V lost 1 base, J lost 6 bases, and 12 bases lay in between. The germline gives CDR1 SGHAT, CDR2 FQNNGV. The CDR3 spans 14 residues.

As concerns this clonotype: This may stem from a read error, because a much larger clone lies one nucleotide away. CDR3 DNA sequence: TGTGCCAGAAGCTTAGCGTCCATTTCCTACGAGCAGTACTTC. It translates to CARSLASISYEQYF. The V and J genes are TRBV11-2 and TRBJ2-7, with a tentative D call TRBD2 (5 bases). The CDR3 sequence is 14 residues long. Germline values: CDR1 SGHAT, CDR2 FQNNGV.

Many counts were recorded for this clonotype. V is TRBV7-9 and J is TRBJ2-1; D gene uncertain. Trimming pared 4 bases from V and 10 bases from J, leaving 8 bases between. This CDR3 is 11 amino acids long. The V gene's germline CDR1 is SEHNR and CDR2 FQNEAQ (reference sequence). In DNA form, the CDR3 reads TGTGCCAGCAGCTCCGGTACGGAGCAGTTCTTC. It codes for CASSSGTEQFF.

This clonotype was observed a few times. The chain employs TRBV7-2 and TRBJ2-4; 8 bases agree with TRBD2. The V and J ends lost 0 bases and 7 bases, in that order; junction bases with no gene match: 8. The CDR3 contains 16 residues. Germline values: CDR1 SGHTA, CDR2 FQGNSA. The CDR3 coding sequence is TGTGCCAGCAGCTTAGCGCCTGCGGGGGGAAGTAACATTCAGTACTTC. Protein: CASSLAPAGGSNIQYF.

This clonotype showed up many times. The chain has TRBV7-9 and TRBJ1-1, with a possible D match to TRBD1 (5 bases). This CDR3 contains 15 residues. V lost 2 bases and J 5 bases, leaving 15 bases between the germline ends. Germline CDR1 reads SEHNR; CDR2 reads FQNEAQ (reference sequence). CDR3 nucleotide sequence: TGTGCCAGCAGCTTAAGTGGAGGGGAAGTAACTGAAGCTTTCTTT. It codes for CASSLSGGEVTEAFF.

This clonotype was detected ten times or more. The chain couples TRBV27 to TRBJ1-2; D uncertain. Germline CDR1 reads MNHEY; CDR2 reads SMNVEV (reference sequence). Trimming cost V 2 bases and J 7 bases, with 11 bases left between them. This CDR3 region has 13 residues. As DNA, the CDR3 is TGTGCCAGCAGTTTAAATGGGTACTCTGGCTACACCTTC. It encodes CASSLNGYSGYTF.

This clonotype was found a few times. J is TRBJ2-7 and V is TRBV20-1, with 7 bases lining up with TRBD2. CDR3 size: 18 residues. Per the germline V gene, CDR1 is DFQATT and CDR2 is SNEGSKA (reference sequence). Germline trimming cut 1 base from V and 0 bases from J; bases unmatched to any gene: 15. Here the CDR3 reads CSARGGGWLADHSYEQYF. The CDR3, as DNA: TGCAGTGCTAGAGGGGGGGGATGGCTAGCGGATCACTCCTACGAGCAGTACTTC.

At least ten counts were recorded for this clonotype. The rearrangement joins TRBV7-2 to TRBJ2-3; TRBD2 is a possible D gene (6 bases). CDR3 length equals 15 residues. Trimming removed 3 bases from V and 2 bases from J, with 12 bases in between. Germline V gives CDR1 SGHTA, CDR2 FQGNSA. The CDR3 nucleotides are TGTGCCAGCAGCTTGACGCGGGGCCTCACAGATACGCAGTATTTT. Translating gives CASSLTRGLTDTQYF.

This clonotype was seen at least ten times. The CDR3: CAWRLAGTYEQYF. The CDR3 DNA is TGTGCCTGGAGGCTAGCGGGAACATACGAGCAGTACTTC. J is TRBJ2-7 and V is TRBV30, with 9 bases aligning to TRBD2. CDR3 length: 13 amino acids. Germline V lookup: CDR1 GTSNPN, CDR2 SVGIG (reference sequence). V lost 3 bases to trimming and J lost 4 bases; unmatched junction nucleotides: 4.

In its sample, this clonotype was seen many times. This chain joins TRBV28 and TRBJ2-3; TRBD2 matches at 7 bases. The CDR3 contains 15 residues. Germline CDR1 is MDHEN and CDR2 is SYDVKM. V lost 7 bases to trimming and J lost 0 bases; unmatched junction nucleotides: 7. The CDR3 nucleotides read TGTGCCAGCACCCGCGGGGGAATTAGCACAGATACGCAGTATTTT. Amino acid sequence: CASTRGGISTDTQYF.

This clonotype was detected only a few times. The CDR3 DNA is TGTGCCAGTAAAGTATGGGACACCGGGGAGCTGTTTTTT. This sequence encodes CASKVWDTGELFF. The chain employs TRBV19 and TRBJ2-2; D remains unclear. The CDR3 loop spans 13 amino acids. The germline V and J ends were trimmed by 7 bases and 3 bases, with 9 bases remaining between them. Germline V gene lookup returns CDR1 LNHDA and CDR2 SQIVND (reference sequence).

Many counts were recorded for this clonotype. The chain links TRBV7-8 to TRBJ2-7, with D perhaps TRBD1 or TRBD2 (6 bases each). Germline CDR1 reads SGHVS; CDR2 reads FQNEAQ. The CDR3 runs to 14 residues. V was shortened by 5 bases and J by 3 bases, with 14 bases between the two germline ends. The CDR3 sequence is CASSPRGAGYEQYF. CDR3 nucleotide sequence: TGTGCCAGCAGCCCCAGGGGAGCGGGCTACGAGCAGTACTTC.

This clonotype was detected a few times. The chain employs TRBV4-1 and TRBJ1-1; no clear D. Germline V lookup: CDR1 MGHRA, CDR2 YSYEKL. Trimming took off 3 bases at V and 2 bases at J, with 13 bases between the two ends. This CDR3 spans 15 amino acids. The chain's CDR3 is CASSHGLLGNTEAFF. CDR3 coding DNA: TGCGCCAGCAGCCACGGGCTTTTGGGAAACACTGAAGCTTTCTTT.

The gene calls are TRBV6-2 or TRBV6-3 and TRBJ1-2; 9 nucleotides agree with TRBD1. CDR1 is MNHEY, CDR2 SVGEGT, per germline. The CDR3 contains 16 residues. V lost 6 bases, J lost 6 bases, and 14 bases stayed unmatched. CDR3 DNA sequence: TGTGCCAGCAGCCTTACCCGGGACAGGGATGTAGATGGCTACACCTTC. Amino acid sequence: CASSLTRDRDVDGYTF.

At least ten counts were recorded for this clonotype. CDR3 region: CASSLGGDVAFF. CDR3 in DNA: TGTGCCAGCAGCCTGGGGGGCGACGTAGCTTTCTTT. The gene calls are TRBV27 and TRBJ1-1; maybe TRBD1 (6 bases). Trimming pared 6 bases from V and 10 bases from J, leaving 15 bases between. Germline-derived CDR1 and CDR2 are MNHEY and SMNVEV (reference sequence). The CDR3 spans 12 residues.

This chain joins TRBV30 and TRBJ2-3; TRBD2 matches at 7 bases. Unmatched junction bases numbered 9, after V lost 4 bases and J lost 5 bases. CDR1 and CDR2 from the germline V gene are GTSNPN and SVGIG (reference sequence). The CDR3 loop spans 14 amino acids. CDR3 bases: TGTGCCTGGACGACGCGAGAGCGGGGAGATACGCAGTATTTT. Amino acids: CAWTTRERGDTQYF.

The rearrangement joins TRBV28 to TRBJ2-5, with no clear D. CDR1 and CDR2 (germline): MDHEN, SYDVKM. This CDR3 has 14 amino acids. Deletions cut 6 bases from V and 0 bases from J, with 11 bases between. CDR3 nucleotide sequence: TGTGCCAGCAGCCAGAAGACCTACCAAGAGACCCAGTACTTC. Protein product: CASSQKTYQETQYF.

The CDR3 sequence is CANSAGRDLNEQFF. The CDR3 DNA reads as TGTGCCAACAGCGCTGGGCGGGACCTCAATGAGCAGTTCTTC. This chain uses TRBV6-1 with TRBJ2-1, with D tentatively TRBD2 (6 bases). Trimming stripped 10 bases from V and 6 bases from J, with 19 bases between. Germline CDR1 is MNHNS and CDR2 is SASEGT. The length of the CDR3 is 14 residues.

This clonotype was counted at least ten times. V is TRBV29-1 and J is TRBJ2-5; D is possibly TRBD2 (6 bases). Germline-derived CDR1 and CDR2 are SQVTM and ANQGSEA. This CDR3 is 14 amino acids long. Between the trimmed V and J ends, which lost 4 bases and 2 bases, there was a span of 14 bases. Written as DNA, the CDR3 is TGCAGCGTTGGGACGGGACTGCTTCAAGAGACCCAGTACTTC. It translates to CSVGTGLLQETQYF.

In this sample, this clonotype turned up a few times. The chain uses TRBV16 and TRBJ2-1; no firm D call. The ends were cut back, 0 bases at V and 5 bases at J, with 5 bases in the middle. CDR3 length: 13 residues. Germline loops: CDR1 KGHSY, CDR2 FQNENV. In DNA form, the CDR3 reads TGTGCCAGCAGCCAATCCGGAGACAATGAGCAGTTCTTC. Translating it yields CASSQSGDNEQFF.

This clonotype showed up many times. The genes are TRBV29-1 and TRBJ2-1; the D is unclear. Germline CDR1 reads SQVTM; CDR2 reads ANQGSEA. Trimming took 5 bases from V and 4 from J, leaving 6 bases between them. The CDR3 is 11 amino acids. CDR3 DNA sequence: TGCAGCGTTTCGCGGTACAATGAGCAGTTCTTC. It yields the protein CSVSRYNEQFF.

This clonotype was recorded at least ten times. The CDR3 sequence: CASRTTGSDSTEAFF. The CDR3 bases are TGTGCCAGCAGAACGACAGGGTCGGATAGCACTGAAGCTTTCTTT. This chain uses TRBV6-1 with TRBJ1-1; 7 nucleotides match TRBD1. V was pared by 6 bases and J by 4 bases, with 11 bases of the junction left unmatched. Germline CDR1 is MNHNS and CDR2 is SASEGT. CDR3 length: 15 amino acids.

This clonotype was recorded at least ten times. The CDR3 coding sequence is TGTGCCTGTGCGGGTGGGGATCAAGAGACCCAGTACTTC. Protein sequence: CACAGGDQETQYF. The chain links TRBV30 to TRBJ2-5, with a possible D match to TRBD2 (5 bases). The CDR3 is made up of 13 amino acids. With 6 bases removed from V and 2 bases from J, the gap between germline ends came to 13 bases. Germline loops: CDR1 GTSNPN, CDR2 SVGIG (reference sequence).